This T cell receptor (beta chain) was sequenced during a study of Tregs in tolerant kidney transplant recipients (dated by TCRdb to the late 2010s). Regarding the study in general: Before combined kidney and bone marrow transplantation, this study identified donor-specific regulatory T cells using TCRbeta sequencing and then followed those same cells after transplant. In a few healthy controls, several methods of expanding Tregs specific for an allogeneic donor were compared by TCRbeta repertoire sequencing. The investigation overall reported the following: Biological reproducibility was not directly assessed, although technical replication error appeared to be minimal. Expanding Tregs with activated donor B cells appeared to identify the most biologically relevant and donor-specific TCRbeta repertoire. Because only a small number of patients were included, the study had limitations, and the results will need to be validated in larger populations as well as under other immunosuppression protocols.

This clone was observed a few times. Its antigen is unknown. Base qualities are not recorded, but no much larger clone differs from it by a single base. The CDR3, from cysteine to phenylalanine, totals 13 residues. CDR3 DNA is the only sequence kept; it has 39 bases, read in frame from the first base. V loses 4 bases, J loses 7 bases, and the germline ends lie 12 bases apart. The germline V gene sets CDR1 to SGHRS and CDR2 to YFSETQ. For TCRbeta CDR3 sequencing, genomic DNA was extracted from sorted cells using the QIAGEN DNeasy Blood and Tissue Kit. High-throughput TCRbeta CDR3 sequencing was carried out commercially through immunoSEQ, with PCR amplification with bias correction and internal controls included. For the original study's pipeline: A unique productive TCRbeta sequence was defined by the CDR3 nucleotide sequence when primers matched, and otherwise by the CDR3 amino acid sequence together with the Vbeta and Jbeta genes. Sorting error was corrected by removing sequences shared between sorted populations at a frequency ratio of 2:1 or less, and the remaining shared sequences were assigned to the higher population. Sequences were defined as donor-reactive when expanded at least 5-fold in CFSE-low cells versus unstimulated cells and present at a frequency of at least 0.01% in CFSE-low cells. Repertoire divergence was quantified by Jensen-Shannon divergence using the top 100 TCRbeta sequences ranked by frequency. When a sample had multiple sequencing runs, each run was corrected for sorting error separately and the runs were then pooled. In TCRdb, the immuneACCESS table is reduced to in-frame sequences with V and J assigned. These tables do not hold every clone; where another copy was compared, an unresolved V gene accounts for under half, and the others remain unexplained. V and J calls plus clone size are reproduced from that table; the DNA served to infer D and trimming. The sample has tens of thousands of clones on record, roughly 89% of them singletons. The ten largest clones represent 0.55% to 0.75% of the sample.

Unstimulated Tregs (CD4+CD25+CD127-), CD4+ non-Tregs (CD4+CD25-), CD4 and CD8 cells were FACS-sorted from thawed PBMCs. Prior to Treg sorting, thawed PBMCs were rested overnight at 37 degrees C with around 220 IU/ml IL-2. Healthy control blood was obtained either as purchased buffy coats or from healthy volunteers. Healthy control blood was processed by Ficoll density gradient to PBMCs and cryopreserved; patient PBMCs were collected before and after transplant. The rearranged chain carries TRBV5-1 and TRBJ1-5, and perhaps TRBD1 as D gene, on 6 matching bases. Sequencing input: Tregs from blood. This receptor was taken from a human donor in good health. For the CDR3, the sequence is CASSGGGGQPQHF. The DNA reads TGCGCCAGCAGCGGGGGAGGGGGACAGCCCCAGCATTTT.